What follows are 17 T cell receptor beta chains derived from one specimen sequenced in a study of breast tumors, draining lymph nodes, adjacent tissues. Samples came from axillary lymph nodes draining the breast cancer. In TCRdb, the multiplex PCR reads were re-called with MiXCR into one record per CDR3 protein. The sample shows around 130,000 distinct CDR3 sequences, less than 25% of them seen only once. Sequencing was performed on axillary lymph node tissue. The receptors shown here come from a female donor with breast cancer. Some clones in this sample may be carry-over from other donors' samples.

On this clonotype: A read error may be the cause here, since a much bigger clone is one base away. In DNA, the CDR3 is TGTGCCAGCAGCTTGGAGCGGACTACCTCCTACGCGCAGTACTTC. It translates to CASSLERTTSYAQYF. The J gene is TRBJ2-7, the V gene TRBV5-8, with D perhaps TRBD2 (6 bases). CDR3 size: 15 residues. Germline CDR1 SGHTS, CDR2 YDEGEE.

The sample holds one count of this clonotype. This may stem from a read error, because a much larger clone lies one nucleotide away. This chain uses TRBV2 with TRBJ1-3, with D uncertain. This CDR3 has 10 amino acids. The germline V gene has CDR1 SNHLY and CDR2 FYNNEI. Trimming shortened V by 11 bases and J by 8 bases, and 10 bases separated the two germline ends. The CDR3 loop reads CAGRIHTIYF. DNA of the CDR3: TGTGCCGGACGGATACACACCATATATTTT.

This clonotype was counted ten times or more. The rearrangement uses TRBV11-2 and TRBJ1-5, with unresolved D. The V gene lost 5 bases and the J gene lost 7 bases, with 12 bases spanning the gap. The germline V gene encodes CDR1 SGHAT and CDR2 FQNNGV. This CDR3 is 13 amino acids long. The CDR3 bases are TGTGCCAGCAGCCTTAGCAGTCGGCAGCCCCAGCATTTT. Protein: CASSLSSRQPQHF.

The CDR3 spells CASTPGLADQETQYF. DNA of the CDR3: TGCGCCAGCACCCCAGGACTAGCGGACCAAGAGACCCAGTACTTC. This chain connects TRBV4-1 to TRBJ2-5, with TRBD2 matching 10 bases. The CDR3 is 15 amino acids. V gave up 7 bases and J gave up 0 bases; unmatched junction bases: 5. Germline CDR1 is MGHRA and CDR2 is YSYEKL.

This clonotype was recorded many times. CDR3 in DNA: TGTGCCAGCAGCCGGACAGTCTTCGAGCAGTACTTC. Amino acid sequence: CASSRTVFEQYF. The V gene is TRBV5-6, the J gene TRBJ2-7, with D possibly matching TRBD1 (6 bases). CDR1 is SGHDT, CDR2 YYEEEE, per germline. V dropped 4 bases and J dropped 6 bases, with 11 bases sitting between them. CDR3 length: 12 amino acids.

This clonotype was counted ten times or more. V gene TRBV4-1 combines with J gene TRBJ2-2, with 8 positions matching TRBD1. This CDR3 region has 17 residues. The junction had 9 bases not matched to a gene; V was cut back by 1 base and J by 5 bases. Germline-derived CDR1 and CDR2 are MGHRA and YSYEKL. CDR3 loop: CASSQGRQGRLTGELFF. Here the CDR3 DNA reads TGCGCCAGCAGCCAAGGTCGACAGGGGCGACTGACCGGGGAGCTGTTTTTT.

The V and J genes are TRBV3-1 and TRBJ2-5, with D unclear. The V gene lost 0 bases and the J gene lost 1 base, with 9 bases spanning the gap. Germline lookup yields CDR1 LGHDT and CDR2 YNNKEL (reference sequence). The CDR3 is 15 residues long. CDR3 DNA sequence: TGTGCCAGCAGCCAAGAGCTGGGTCTCCAAGAGACCCAGTACTTC. Residues: CASSQELGLQETQYF.

This clonotype was seen repeatedly, ten times or more. The V and J genes are TRBV20-1 and TRBJ2-2, with TRBD2 matching over 14 bases. The germline gives CDR1 DFQATT, CDR2 SNEGSKA (reference sequence). The CDR3 is 15 amino acids. With V trimmed by 6 bases and J by 7 bases, 7 bases remained unmatched. The CDR3 is CSAPTSGRAVGELFF. The CDR3 DNA is TGCAGTGCCCCGACTAGCGGGAGGGCCGTCGGGGAGCTGTTTTTT.

Ten or more counts support this clonotype. The V call is TRBV7-9, the J call TRBJ2-1, with 9 nucleotides matching TRBD1. The germline V gene encodes CDR1 SEHNR and CDR2 FQNEAQ (reference sequence). V trimming: 7 bases; J trimming: 8 bases; junction bases outside the gene matches: 18. The CDR3 runs 17 residues. This CDR3 is CASNSLTRDRVGDEQFF. The CDR3 DNA sequence: TGTGCCAGCAACTCCCTGACCCGGGACAGGGTAGGCGATGAGCAGTTCTTC.

The table lists this clonotype with many counts. V usage is TRBV6-1 and J usage is TRBJ2-7; 11 positions match TRBD1. This CDR3 comprises 16 residues. Germline loops: CDR1 MNHNS, CDR2 SASEGT. Trimming cost V 8 bases and J 5 bases; bases outside gene matches: 14. The CDR3 nucleotides are TGTGCCAGCGGGAAAGAATGGACAGGGGGCATGGACGAGCAGTACTTC. Its translation: CASGKEWTGGMDEQYF.

This clonotype was seen many times. This CDR3 reads CASSQGMTGGGGNTIYF. As DNA, the CDR3 is TGCGCCAGCAGCCAAGGAATGACAGGGGGAGGTGGAAACACCATATATTTT. This rearrangement joins TRBV4-1 to TRBJ1-3; the match to TRBD1 covers 9 bases. V lost 1 base and J lost 3; bases outside the gene matches: 7. Germline V CDR1 and CDR2: MGHRA, YSYEKL. CDR3 length: 17 amino acids.

Details on this clonotype: A much more abundant neighbour one base away suggests this may be a read error. V is TRBV5-1 and J is TRBJ2-2, with 10 positions matching TRBD1. The CDR3 contains 16 residues. Germline CDR1 and CDR2: SGHRS and YFSETQ. The CDR3, as DNA: TGCGCCAGCGGCTTACGGGGACAGGGGCACACCGGGGAGCTGTTTTTT. Translated: CASGLRGQGHTGELFF. The full variable domain, completed using reference TRBV5-1 and TRBJ2-2, is KAGVTQTPRYLIKTRGQQVTLSCSPISGHRSVSWYQQTPGQGLQFLFEYFSETQRNKGNFPGRFSGRQFSNSRSEMNVSTLELGDSALYLCASGLRGQGHTGELFFGEGSRLTVL.

There are many counts of this clonotype. This chain links TRBV6-5 with TRBJ2-1; D might be TRBD1 or TRBD2, each matching 5 bases. V lost 6 bases and J lost 5, with 14 bases in between. Germline assignment: CDR1 MNHEY and CDR2 SVGAGI. The CDR3 sequence is 14 residues long. The CDR3 sequence is CASRLGTANNEQFF. In DNA form, the CDR3 reads TGTGCCAGCAGACTAGGGACGGCGAACAATGAGCAGTTCTTC.

At least ten counts were recorded for this clonotype. J is TRBJ2-1 and V is TRBV5-6; the D is unclear. Looked up from germline, CDR1 is SGHDT and CDR2 is YYEEEE. The CDR3 has 11 residues. V dropped 5 bases and J dropped 7 bases, with 7 bases sitting between them. The CDR3: CASRVGNEQFF. DNA for the CDR3: TGTGCCAGCAGGGTAGGGAATGAGCAGTTCTTC.

This clonotype was seen at least ten times. The V gene is TRBV7-9, the J gene TRBJ2-3, with D hard to call. The CDR3 sequence is 13 residues long. The germline V and J ends were trimmed by 5 bases and 4 bases, with 10 bases remaining between them. Germline-derived CDR1 and CDR2 are SEHNR and FQNEAQ (reference sequence). CDR3 DNA: TGTGCCAGCAGCCCCCGCAAAGCAGATACGCAGTATTTT. Its protein product is CASSPRKADTQYF.

This sequence joins TRBV28 and TRBJ1-2; no definite D call. There are 15 residues in the CDR3. V lost 3 bases, J lost 5 bases, and 16 bases lay in between. Germline CDR1 MDHEN, CDR2 SYDVKM. The CDR3 coding sequence is TGTGCCAGCAGTTTGGGTCCCGGGATAGCGTATGGCTACACCTTC. As protein: CASSLGPGIAYGYTF.

This clonotype was found many times. This rearrangement joins TRBV20-1 to TRBJ2-5; 7 bases are shared with TRBD2. The ends lost 3 bases at V and 2 bases at J; junction bases unmatched: 9. CDR3 length: 15 amino acids. CDR1 and CDR2 (germline): DFQATT, SNEGSKA (reference sequence). CDR3 DNA sequence: TGCAGTGCTAGGAAGGGGAGCGGGGTACAAGAGACCCAGTACTTC. Protein: CSARKGSGVQETQYF.